This T cell receptor beta chain stems from a study of vaccination and CD4 T cells after COVID-19. Findings of the study overall: Spike mono-reactivity applied to 304 of 307 vaccine-specific clones detected in convalescent patients. The study found median SARS-CoV-2-reactive clonotypes rising from 21 to 38, not significantly.

Note on this clonotype: Its cognate antigen is unknown.

The treatment here: approximately 11-day PBMC culture with coronavirus spike peptide pools or control peptides (ViraFEST assay). An Oncomine TCR Beta short-read assay was used to sequence the DNA from cultured CD4+ T cells. It was cultured CD4+ T cells from which genomic DNA was extracted. TCRdb re-called the PCR reads with MiXCR, one entry per CDR3 protein. The sample contains around 16,000 distinct CDR3 sequences, 40% to 55% of which appear only once. The source is a human donor who had recovered from COVID-19. The material sequenced was CD4+ T cells from blood, cultured in vitro.

CDR3 region: CASSRGGAGLHYEQYF. The CDR3 bases are TGTGCCAGCAGCCGGGGGGGGGCAGGGCTGCACTACGAGCAGTACTTC. J is TRBJ2-7 and V is TRBV7-8; 8 bases map to TRBD2. Germline CDR1 SGHVS, CDR2 FQNEAQ. Unmatched junction bases numbered 12, after V lost 5 bases and J lost 3 bases. This CDR3 contains 16 residues.